This TCR beta chain stems from a study of OX40 agonist ivuxolimab in advanced cancers. V was clipped by 8 bases and J by 7 bases; unmatched bases: 5. This CDR3 spans 12 amino acids. CDR1 and CDR2 (germline): KGHSH, LQKENI. TCRdb's copy holds only in-frame clones and misses some; the assay was immunoSEQ multiplex PCR. Among 35,000 to 40,000 clones, around 87% were seen once, and the ten largest hold roughly 2.3%. The V and J genes are TRBV18 and TRBJ2-7; 10 positions agree with TRBD1. The receptor was isolated from an adult with an advanced solid tumor such as melanoma, head and neck, liver or kidney cancer. The sequenced sample was CD4+ or CD8+ T cells sorted from blood, obtained in a trial of the OX40 agonist ivuxolimab. The CDR3 coding sequence is TGTGCCAGCACGACAGGGGGCCAGGAGCAGTACTTC. It codes for CASTTGGQEQYF.